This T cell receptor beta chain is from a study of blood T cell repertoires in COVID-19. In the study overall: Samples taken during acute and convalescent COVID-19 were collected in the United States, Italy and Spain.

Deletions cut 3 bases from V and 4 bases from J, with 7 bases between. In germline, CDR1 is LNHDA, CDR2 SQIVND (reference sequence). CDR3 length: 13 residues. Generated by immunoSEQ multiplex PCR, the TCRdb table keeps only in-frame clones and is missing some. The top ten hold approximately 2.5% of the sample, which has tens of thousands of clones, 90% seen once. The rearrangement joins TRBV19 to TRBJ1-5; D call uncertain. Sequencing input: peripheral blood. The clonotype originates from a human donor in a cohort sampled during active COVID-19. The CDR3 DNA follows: TGTGCCAGTAGTATCCACTTTAATCAGCCCCAGCATTTT. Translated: CASSIHFNQPQHF.